What follows are 25 T cell receptor beta chains derived from one specimen sequenced in a study of cytomegalovirus exposure and HLA in healthy donors. Primers for the PCR totalled 60 Vbeta and 13 Jbeta. Measured with immunoSEQ multiplex PCR; TCRdb has only the in-frame clones, and not every one. The profile shows 170,000 or so clones, roughly 82% of them singletons. The sample comprised PBMCs. These receptors originate from a man between 45 and 60 years old in good health and CMV-seropositive.

The chain joins TRBV13 to TRBJ1-1, with D hard to call. V lost 3 bases and J lost 0, with 11 bases in between. This CDR3 region has 15 residues. Germline CDR1 and CDR2: PRHDT and FYEKMQ (reference sequence). Here the CDR3 reads CASSLSPRMNTEAFF. Here the CDR3 DNA reads TGTGCCAGCAGCTTGAGTCCGAGAATGAACACTGAAGCTTTCTTT.

The chain uses TRBV27 and TRBJ1-1; TRBD1 matches at 9 bases. The CDR3 is made up of 15 amino acids. Looked up from germline, CDR1 is MNHEY and CDR2 is SMNVEV (reference sequence). V lost 4 bases to trimming and J lost 5 bases; unmatched junction nucleotides: 8. The CDR3 region is CASSSVTGGRTEAFF. DNA of the CDR3: TGTGCCAGCAGTTCCGTGACAGGGGGTAGGACTGAAGCTTTCTTT.

The J gene is TRBJ2-2, the V gene TRBV7-2; 8 bases align to TRBD2. The junction had 14 bases not matched to a gene; V was cut back by 3 bases and J by 5 bases. The CDR3 sequence is 18 residues long. CDR1 is SGHTA and CDR2 is FQGNSA in the germline V gene. The CDR3 DNA follows: TGTGCCAGCAGCTTGAATCACCAGCGGGGGACGTTGACCGGGGAGCTGTTTTTT. Its translation: CASSLNHQRGTLTGELFF.

The chain carries TRBV10-2 and TRBJ1-6, with D possibly TRBD1 on 5 matching bases. Trimming took 2 bases from V and 12 from J, leaving 8 bases between them. Germline CDR1 is WSHSY and CDR2 is SAAADI. The CDR3 has 12 residues. In nucleotides, the CDR3 is TGCGCCAGCAGTGAGGGGGCAGAACCCCTCCACTTT. Residues: CASSEGAEPLHF.

CDR3: CASSLSGINNEQYF. CDR3 nucleotides: TGTGCCAGTAGTCTCTCGGGGATTAACAACGAGCAGTACTTC. The chain couples TRBV19 to TRBJ2-7, with D perhaps TRBD2 (5 bases). The CDR3 runs 14 residues. Germline lookup yields CDR1 LNHDA and CDR2 SQIVND (reference sequence). The germline V and J ends were trimmed by 5 bases and 5 bases, with 16 bases remaining between them.

The CDR3 DNA reads as TGCAGCGTTGAAGCGGTACAGCAATCCTATTATGGCTACACCTTC. It yields the protein CSVEAVQQSYYGYTF. V is TRBV29-1 and J is TRBJ1-2; the D is unclear. Germline loops: CDR1 SQVTM, CDR2 ANQGSEA. The V end was cut by 1 base, the J end by 5 bases, with 17 bases between. The CDR3 length is 15 residues.

The rearrangement joins TRBV4-1 to TRBJ2-1; 7 positions agree with TRBD2. The V gene's germline CDR1 is MGHRA and CDR2 YSYEKL. Losses at the gene ends were 0 bases for V and 8 bases for J; bases not matched to a gene: 13. The CDR3 runs to 17 residues. The CDR3 sequence: CASSQDGTGLGSYEQFF. Here the CDR3 DNA reads TGCGCCAGCAGCCAAGATGGCACCGGACTAGGATCTTATGAGCAGTTCTTC.

The chain uses TRBV6-5 and TRBJ1-2; D unresolved. Germline V lookup: CDR1 MNHEY, CDR2 SVGAGI. The CDR3 contains 12 residues. The V end lost 6 bases, the J end lost 4 bases, and 9 bases lay between the germline ends. CDR3 sequence (DNA): TGTGCCAGCAGGGAGGGTGTCTATGGCTACACCTTC. Amino acid sequence: CASREGVYGYTF.

This sequence joins TRBV19 and TRBJ1-1; no reliable D call. Trimming took 0 bases from V and 10 from J, leaving 12 bases between them. The germline V gene encodes CDR1 LNHDA and CDR2 SQIVND (reference sequence). This CDR3 contains 13 residues. In nucleotides, the CDR3 is TGTGCCAGTAGTATAGAGTCCGTCCGGGGAGCTTTCTTT. This sequence encodes CASSIESVRGAFF. Filled out from reference TRBV19 and TRBJ1-1, the complete variable domain reads DGGITQSPKYLFRKEGQNVTLSCEQNLNHDAMYWYRQDPGQGLRLIYYSQIVNDFQKGDIAEGYSVSREKKESFPLTVTSAQKNPTAFYLCASSIESVRGAFFGQGTRLTVV.

In this sample, this clone turned up once. The chain employs TRBV6-1 and TRBJ1-1; D is unclear. Germline V CDR1 and CDR2: MNHNS, SASEGT. Trimming removed 4 bases from V and 4 bases from J, with 10 bases in between. The CDR3 contains 13 residues. As DNA, the CDR3 is TGTGCCAGCAGTGGATCAGCGAGCACTGAAGCTTTCTTT. It translates to CASSGSASTEAFF.

The chain employs TRBV15 and TRBJ1-2; TRBD1 might be the D (5 bases). The CDR3 consists of 15 residues. The V end lost 0 bases, the J end lost 9 bases, and 17 bases lay between the germline ends. The germline CDR1 and CDR2 sequences are LNHNV and YYDKDF (reference sequence). The CDR3 loop reads CATSRDKARVESYTF. Here the CDR3 DNA reads TGTGCCACCAGCAGAGATAAGGCCAGGGTAGAAAGCTACACCTTC. Using reference TRBV15 and TRBJ1-2 for the parts outside the CDR3, the full variable domain is DAMVIQNPRYQVTQFGKPVTLSCSQTLNHNVMYWYQQKSSQAPKLLFHYYDKDFNNEADTPDNFQSRRPNTSFCFLDIRSPGLGDTAMYLCATSRDKARVESYTFGSGTRLTVV.

This clone has just a few counts. The chain is built from TRBV6-5 and TRBJ1-5; tentative D call: TRBD1 (6 bases). The CDR3 sequence is 15 residues long. The V and J ends lost 6 bases and 4 bases respectively, with 16 bases between them. CDR1 and CDR2 (germline): MNHEY, SVGAGI. The CDR3 is CASRELQGRNQPQHF. DNA for the CDR3: TGTGCCAGCAGAGAATTACAGGGAAGGAATCAGCCCCAGCATTTT.

The gene calls are TRBV5-1 and TRBJ1-1; possible D gene TRBD1, 5 bases. V was trimmed by 0 bases and J by 1 base, leaving 13 bases between them. This CDR3 spans 16 amino acids. The germline V gene encodes CDR1 SGHRS and CDR2 YFSETQ. The CDR3, as DNA: TGCGCCAGCAGCTTGGCCTCAGGGTGGAGGAACACTGAAGCTTTCTTT. Its translation: CASSLASGWRNTEAFF.

This chain connects TRBV5-1 to TRBJ2-1, with 10 bases lining up with TRBD2. Trimming took 4 bases from V and 2 from J; bases not matched to a gene: 6. Per the germline V gene, CDR1 is SGHRS and CDR2 is YFSETQ. The CDR3 contains 16 residues. CDR3 amino acids: CASSGISGRAYNEQFF. The CDR3 DNA follows: TGCGCCAGCAGCGGGATAAGCGGGAGGGCCTACAATGAGCAGTTCTTC.

This chain uses TRBV7-9 with TRBJ2-7, with D unresolved. This CDR3 spans 14 amino acids. The V and J ends lost 4 bases and 4 bases respectively, with 14 bases between them. The germline V gene encodes CDR1 SEHNR and CDR2 FQNEAQ (reference sequence). This chain's CDR3 is CASSSLTRSYEQYF. For the CDR3, the DNA is TGTGCCAGCAGCTCATTAACGCGGTCGTACGAGCAGTACTTC.

This chain links TRBV19 with TRBJ1-1; D might be TRBD1 (5 bases). This CDR3 is built from 11 residues. Trimming left V 5 bases short and J 7 bases short, with 8 bases between. Per germline, CDR1 LNHDA and CDR2 SQIVND (reference sequence). CDR3: CASSFQGEAFF. DNA of the CDR3: TGTGCCAGTAGTTTCCAGGGTGAAGCTTTCTTT. The variable domain in full, with the rest retrieved from reference TRBV19 and TRBJ1-1, is DGGITQSPKYLFRKEGQNVTLSCEQNLNHDAMYWYRQDPGQGLRLIYYSQIVNDFQKGDIAEGYSVSREKKESFPLTVTSAQKNPTAFYLCASSFQGEAFFGQGTRLTVV.

This clone was detected only a few times. Written as DNA, the CDR3 is TGTGCCAGCAGCTTGTTGACAGGGCCCTACAATGAGCAGTTCTTC. This encodes CASSLLTGPYNEQFF. V gene TRBV5-5 combines with J gene TRBJ2-1, with 7 bases that match TRBD1. V gave up 1 base and J gave up 2 bases; unmatched junction bases: 3. This CDR3 is built from 15 residues. Germline CDR1 reads SGHKS; CDR2 reads YYEKEE (reference sequence).

The chain couples TRBV19 to TRBJ2-5, with 7 nucleotides matching TRBD1. V was clipped by 2 bases and J by 1 base; unmatched bases: 7. Germline V gene data show CDR1 as LNHDA and CDR2 as SQIVND (reference sequence). This CDR3 has 16 amino acids. CDR3 in amino acids: CASSIWYGDSQETQYF. CDR3 coding DNA: TGTGCCAGTAGTATATGGTACGGGGACAGCCAAGAGACCCAGTACTTC.

The sample holds a few counts of this clone. V usage is TRBV11-2 and J usage is TRBJ2-1; TRBD1 aligns across 11 bases. Germline V gene sequence: CDR1 SGHAT, CDR2 FQNNGV. V was clipped by 3 bases and J by 6 bases; unmatched bases: 7. The CDR3 extends over 16 amino acids. The CDR3 is CASSFRTGGTPNEQFF. The CDR3 nucleotides are TGTGCCAGCAGCTTCCGGACAGGGGGCACCCCCAATGAGCAGTTCTTC.

The chain couples TRBV5-1 to TRBJ1-1; D possibly corresponds to TRBD1 (6 bases). There are 14 residues in the CDR3. Trimming took off 4 bases at V and 4 bases at J, with 14 bases between the two ends. Germline CDR1 reads SGHRS; CDR2 reads YFSETQ. The CDR3: CASSREGGPTEAFF. The DNA for the CDR3 is TGCGCCAGCAGCCGGGAGGGGGGGCCCACTGAAGCTTTCTTT.

The CDR3 DNA sequence: TGTGCCAGCCGGGGGTCTAGCGGGGTGAATGAGCAGTTCTTC. Translation gives CASRGSSGVNEQFF. J is TRBJ2-1 and V is TRBV7-9, with 9 bases lining up with TRBD2. After removal of 8 bases from V and 7 bases from J, the junction contained 9 bases not matched to a gene. The CDR3 runs to 14 residues. Germline V lookup: CDR1 SEHNR, CDR2 FQNEAQ (reference sequence).

The rearrangement uses TRBV7-3 and TRBJ2-1; TRBD2 agrees at 9 bases. Germline lookup yields CDR1 SGHTA and CDR2 FQGTGA. This CDR3 comprises 16 residues. V shed 0 bases and J 2 bases; nucleotides not matched to a gene: 2. This CDR3 is CASSLTGGRAYNEQFF. CDR3 coding DNA: TGTGCCAGCAGCTTAACAGGCGGGAGGGCCTACAATGAGCAGTTCTTC.

The V gene is TRBV27, the J gene TRBJ2-7; 15 bases match TRBD2. Germline CDR1 reads MNHEY; CDR2 reads SMNVEV (reference sequence). The CDR3 runs 18 residues. J was trimmed by 0 bases and V by 0 bases; bases with no gene match: 3. The CDR3 reads CASSLSGTSGGSSYEQYF. The CDR3 coding sequence is TGTGCCAGCAGTTTATCCGGGACTAGCGGGGGGTCCTCCTACGAGCAGTACTTC.

The chain recombines TRBV2 with TRBJ1-2, with TRBD1 matching 7 bases. The length of the CDR3 is 13 residues. The ends lost 6 bases at V and 4 bases at J; junction bases unmatched: 5. The germline V gene encodes CDR1 SNHLY and CDR2 FYNNEI. The CDR3 DNA is TGTGCCAGCAGATCTGGGACAGTCTATGGCTACACCTTC. Translation gives CASRSGTVYGYTF.

The chain employs TRBV6-6 and TRBJ2-3; no reliable D call. Trimming stripped 2 bases from V and 1 base from J, with 7 bases between. Germline V gene data show CDR1 as MNHNY and CDR2 as SVGAGI (reference sequence). The CDR3 spans 14 residues. CDR3 nucleotide sequence: TGTGCCAGCAGTTACATCGGAGGCACAGATACGCAGTATTTT. This encodes CASSYIGGTDTQYF.